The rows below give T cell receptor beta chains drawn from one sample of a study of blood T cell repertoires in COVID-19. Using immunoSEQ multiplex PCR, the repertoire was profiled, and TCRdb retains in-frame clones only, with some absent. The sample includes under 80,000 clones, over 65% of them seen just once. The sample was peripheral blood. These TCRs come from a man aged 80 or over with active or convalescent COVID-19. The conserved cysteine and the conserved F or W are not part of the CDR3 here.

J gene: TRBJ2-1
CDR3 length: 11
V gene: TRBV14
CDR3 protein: ASSLRVFGEQF

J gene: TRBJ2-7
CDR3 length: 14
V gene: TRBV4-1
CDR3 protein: ASSQETSGGRYEQY

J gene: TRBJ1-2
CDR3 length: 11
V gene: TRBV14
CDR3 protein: ASSQAGQDGYT

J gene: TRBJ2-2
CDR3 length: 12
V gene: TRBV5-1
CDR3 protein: VSSRGVRTGELF

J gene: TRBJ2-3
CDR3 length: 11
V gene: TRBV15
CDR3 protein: ATSSMGGDTQY

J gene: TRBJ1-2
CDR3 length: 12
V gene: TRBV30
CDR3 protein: AWSLFSQGFGYT

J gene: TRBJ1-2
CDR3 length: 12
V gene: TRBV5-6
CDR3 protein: ASSLDVGRWGYT

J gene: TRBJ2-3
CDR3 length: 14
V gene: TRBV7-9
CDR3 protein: ASSYWSSESTDTQY

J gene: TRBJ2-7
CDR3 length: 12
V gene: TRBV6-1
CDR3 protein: ASSLGGFRYEQY

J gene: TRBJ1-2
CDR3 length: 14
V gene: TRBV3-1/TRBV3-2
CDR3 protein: ASSQEWDMSRYGYT

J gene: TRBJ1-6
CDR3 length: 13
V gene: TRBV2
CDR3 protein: ASSAVEGQNSPLH

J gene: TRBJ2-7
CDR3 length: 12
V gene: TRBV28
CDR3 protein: ASRVWASKSEQY

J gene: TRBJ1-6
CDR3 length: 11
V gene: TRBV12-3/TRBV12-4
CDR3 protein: ASSFISDSPLH

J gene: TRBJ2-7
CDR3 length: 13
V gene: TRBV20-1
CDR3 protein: SASSAGQNSYEQY

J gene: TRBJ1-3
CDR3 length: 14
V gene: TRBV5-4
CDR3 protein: ASSLAGDAEGNTIY

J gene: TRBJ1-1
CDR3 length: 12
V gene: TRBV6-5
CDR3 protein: ASSTYPTGTEAF

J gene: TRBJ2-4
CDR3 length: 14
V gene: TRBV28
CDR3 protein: ASSLFQRLAKNIQY

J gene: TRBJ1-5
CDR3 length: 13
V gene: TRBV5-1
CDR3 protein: ASSSGQGGTQPQH

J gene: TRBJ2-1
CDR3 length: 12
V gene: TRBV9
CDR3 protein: ASSAGGLAYEQF

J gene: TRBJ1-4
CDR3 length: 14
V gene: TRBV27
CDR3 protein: ASSAKKIATNEKLF

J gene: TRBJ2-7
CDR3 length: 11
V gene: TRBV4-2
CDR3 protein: ASSKAGGVEQY

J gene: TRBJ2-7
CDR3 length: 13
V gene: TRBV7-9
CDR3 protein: ASSSHLMTSREQY

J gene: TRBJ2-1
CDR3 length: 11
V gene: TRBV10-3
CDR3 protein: AIAGTINNEQF

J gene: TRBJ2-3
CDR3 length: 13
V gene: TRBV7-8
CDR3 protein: ASSFLAGGPDTQY

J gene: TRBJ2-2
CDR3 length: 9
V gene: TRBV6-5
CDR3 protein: ASWRTGELF

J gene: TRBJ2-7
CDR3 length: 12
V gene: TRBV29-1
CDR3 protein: SVGVDRGAYEQY

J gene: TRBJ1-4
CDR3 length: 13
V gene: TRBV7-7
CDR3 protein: ASSSTGVGNEKLF

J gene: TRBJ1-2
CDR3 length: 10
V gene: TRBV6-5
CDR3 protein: ASSPDRVGYT

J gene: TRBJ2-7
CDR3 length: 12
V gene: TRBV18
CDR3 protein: ASSPEGASYEQY

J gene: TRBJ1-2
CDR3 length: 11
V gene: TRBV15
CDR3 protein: ATSRGQEDGYT

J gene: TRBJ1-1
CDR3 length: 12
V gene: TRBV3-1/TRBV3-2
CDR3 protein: ASSQVGGDTEAF

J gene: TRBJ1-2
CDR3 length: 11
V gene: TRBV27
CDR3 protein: ASRSTSNYGYT

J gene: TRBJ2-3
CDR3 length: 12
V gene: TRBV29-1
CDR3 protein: SVERQGGTDTQY

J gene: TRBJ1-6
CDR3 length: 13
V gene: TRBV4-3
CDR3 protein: ASSAQPGEGSPLH